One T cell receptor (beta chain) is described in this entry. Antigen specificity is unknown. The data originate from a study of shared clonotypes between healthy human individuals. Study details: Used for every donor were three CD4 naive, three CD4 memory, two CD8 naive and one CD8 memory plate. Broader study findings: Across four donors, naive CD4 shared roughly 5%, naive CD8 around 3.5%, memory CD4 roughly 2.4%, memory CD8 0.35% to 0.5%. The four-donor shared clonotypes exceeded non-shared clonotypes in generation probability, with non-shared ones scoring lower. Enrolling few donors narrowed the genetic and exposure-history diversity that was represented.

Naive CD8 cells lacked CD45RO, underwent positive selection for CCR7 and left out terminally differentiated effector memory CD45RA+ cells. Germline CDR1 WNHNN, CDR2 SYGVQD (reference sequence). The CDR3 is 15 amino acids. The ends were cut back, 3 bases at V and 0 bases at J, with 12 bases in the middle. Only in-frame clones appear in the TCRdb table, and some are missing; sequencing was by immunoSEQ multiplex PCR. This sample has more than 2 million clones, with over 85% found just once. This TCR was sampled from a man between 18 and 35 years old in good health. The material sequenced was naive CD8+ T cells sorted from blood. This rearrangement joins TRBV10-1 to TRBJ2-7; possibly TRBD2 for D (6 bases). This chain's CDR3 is CASSDASGSSYEQYF. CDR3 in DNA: TGCGCCAGCAGTGATGCGAGCGGGTCCTCCTACGAGCAGTACTTC.